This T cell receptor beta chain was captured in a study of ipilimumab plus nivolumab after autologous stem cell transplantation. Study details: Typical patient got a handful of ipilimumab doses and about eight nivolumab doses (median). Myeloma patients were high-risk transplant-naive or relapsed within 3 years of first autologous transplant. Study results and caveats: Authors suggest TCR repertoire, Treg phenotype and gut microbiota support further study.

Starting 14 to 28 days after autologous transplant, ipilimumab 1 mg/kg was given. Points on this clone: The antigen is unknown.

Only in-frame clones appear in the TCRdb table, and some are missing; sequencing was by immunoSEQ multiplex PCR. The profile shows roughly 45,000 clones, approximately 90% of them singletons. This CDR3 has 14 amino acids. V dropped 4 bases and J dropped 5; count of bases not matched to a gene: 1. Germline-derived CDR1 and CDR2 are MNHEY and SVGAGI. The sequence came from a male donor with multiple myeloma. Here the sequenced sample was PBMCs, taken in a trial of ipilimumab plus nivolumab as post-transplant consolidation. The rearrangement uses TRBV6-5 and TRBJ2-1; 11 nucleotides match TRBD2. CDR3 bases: TGTGCCAGCAGTTTAGCGGGAGGGCACAATGAGCAGTTCTTC. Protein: CASSLAGGHNEQFF.